The next 28 T cell receptor beta chains were all read from a single sample in a study of cytomegalovirus exposure and HLA in healthy donors. Repertoires were generated with immunoSEQ multiplex PCR, while TCRdb's copy carries only in-frame clones and drops some. The sample yields 150,000 or so clones, about 82% seen once. The sequenced sample was PBMCs. The receptors come from a human donor in good health.

Regarding this clone: A junction end diverges from the germline sequence, so it may reflect a read error. The rearrangement uses TRBV7-7 and TRBJ1-4; TRBD1 matches 7 bases. CDR1 is SSHAT, CDR2 FNYEAQ, per germline (reference sequence). The CDR3 spans 16 residues. The CDR3, as DNA: TGTGCTAGCAGCTTAGGGGTGGGGGACAGCTCAGAAAAACTGTTTTTT. Translated, it gives CASSLGVGDSSEKLFF.

The chain is built from TRBV6-1 and TRBJ2-3; D is ambiguous. V was clipped by 7 bases and J by 0 bases, with 11 bases between them. The CDR3 covers 14 residues. From germline, CDR1 is MNHNS and CDR2 SASEGT. The CDR3 DNA reads as TGTGCCAGCACCTGGTTGGCTAGCACAGATACGCAGTATTTT. This sequence encodes CASTWLASTDTQYF.

This chain connects TRBV9 to TRBJ2-3; 14 positions agree with TRBD2. After removal of 0 bases from V and 0 bases from J, the junction contained 3 bases not matched to a gene. This CDR3 comprises 18 residues. The germline V gene has CDR1 SGDLS and CDR2 YYNGEE. The CDR3 nucleotides are TGTGCCAGCAGCGTAGCGACTAGCGGGGGGGCCAGCACAGATACGCAGTATTTT. This gives the protein CASSVATSGGASTDTQYF.

Comment on this clone: The sample contains more than one DNA sequence encoding this CDR3. This rearrangement joins TRBV9 to TRBJ2-1; 9 bases align to TRBD2. The germline V gene has CDR1 SGDLS and CDR2 YYNGEE. The ends lost 3 bases at V and 0 bases at J; junction bases unmatched: 1. The CDR3 sequence is 15 residues long. For the CDR3, the DNA is TGTGCCAGCAGCGCTAGCGGGATCTCCTACAATGAGCAGTTCTTC. This gives the protein CASSASGISYNEQFF.

This clone appeared a single time. The V and J genes are TRBV13 and TRBJ2-7, with D possibly matching TRBD1 (6 bases). The CDR3 sequence is 11 residues long. V lost 5 bases, J lost 7 bases, and 9 bases lay in between. Germline CDR1 is PRHDT and CDR2 is FYEKMQ (reference sequence). The CDR3 DNA reads TGTGCCAGCAGCCTCGGGACAGAGCAGTACTTC. It is translated as CASSLGTEQYF.

This chain uses TRBV6-4 with TRBJ2-1; possibly TRBD2 for D (6 bases). Between the trimmed V and J ends, which lost 8 bases and 14 bases, there was a span of 25 bases. Germline CDR1 is MRHNA and CDR2 is SNTAGT. CDR3 length: 14 amino acids. CDR3 bases: TGTGCCAGCCACACCGGGACTCCGCCGCCGGGGGAGTTCTTC. This encodes CASHTGTPPPGEFF.

The chain employs TRBV9 and TRBJ2-3; 7 bases match TRBD2. The length of the CDR3 is 16 residues. Germline V lookup: CDR1 SGDLS, CDR2 YYNGEE. The V segment lost 1 base and the J segment 2 bases; nucleotides outside the gene matches: 7. The CDR3, as DNA: TGTGCCAGCAGCGTAAATCCTAGCGGAAACACAGATACGCAGTATTTT. This gives the protein CASSVNPSGNTDTQYF.

This chain uses TRBV18 with TRBJ1-3; 8 nucleotides agree with TRBD1. Trimming took 4 bases from V and 0 from J; bases not matched to a gene: 5. The CDR3 loop spans 16 amino acids. Germline loops: CDR1 KGHSH, CDR2 LQKENI. The CDR3 here is CASSRTGPFSGNTIYF. As DNA, the CDR3 is TGTGCCAGCTCACGGACAGGGCCTTTCTCTGGAAACACCATATATTTT.

CDR3 sequence reads: CASSETGVSYNEQFF. Here the CDR3 DNA reads TGTGCCAGCAGTGAAACGGGAGTATCCTACAATGAGCAGTTCTTC. The chain has TRBV6-1 and TRBJ2-1; D perhaps matches TRBD2 (6 bases). Trimming stripped 2 bases from V and 1 base from J, with 9 bases between. Germline CDR1 reads MNHNS; CDR2 reads SASEGT. This CDR3 spans 15 amino acids.

The DNA of the CDR3 is TGTGCCAGCAGCTTAGTTTCAGAAGAGACCCAGTACTTC. As protein: CASSLVSEETQYF. V usage is TRBV11-2 and J usage is TRBJ2-5; no reliable D call. Germline V gene data show CDR1 as SGHAT and CDR2 as FQNNGV. This CDR3 is built from 13 residues. Trimming left V 1 base short and J 3 bases short, with 6 bases between.

The chain is built from TRBV30 and TRBJ2-7; D not resolved. Deletions cut 4 bases from V and 2 bases from J, with 6 bases between. The CDR3 contains 11 residues. The germline V gene encodes CDR1 GTSNPN and CDR2 SVGIG (reference sequence). The CDR3 region is CAWTTTYEQYF. In DNA, the CDR3 is TGTGCCTGGACTACGACCTACGAGCAGTACTTC.

The chain joins TRBV7-9 to TRBJ1-1, with 7 bases aligning to TRBD1. The V gene's germline CDR1 is SEHNR and CDR2 FQNEAQ (reference sequence). There are 12 residues in the CDR3. With V trimmed by 4 bases and J by 6 bases, 2 bases remained unmatched. The CDR3 bases are TGTGCCAGCAGCTACGGACAGGCTGAAGCTTTCTTT. Its translation is CASSYGQAEAFF.

V usage is TRBV19 and J usage is TRBJ2-5, with D possibly matching TRBD2 (7 bases). Germline CDR1 is LNHDA and CDR2 is SQIVND (reference sequence). Trimming left V 3 bases short and J 7 bases short, with 18 bases between. CDR3 length: 15 amino acids. CDR3 DNA: TGTGCCAGTAGTATGTTCGAGGGGGGGATGAGGACCCAGTACTTC. It specifies CASSMFEGGMRTQYF.

CDR3 amino acids: CASSSGSTNEKLFF. The CDR3, as DNA: TGCGCCAGCAGCTCTGGGAGTACTAATGAAAAACTGTTTTTT. The V call is TRBV5-1, the J call TRBJ1-4; D uncertain. Germline CDR1 SGHRS, CDR2 YFSETQ. V lost 3 bases and J 2 bases, leaving 8 bases between the germline ends. The CDR3 is made up of 14 amino acids.

This rearrangement joins TRBV4-2 to TRBJ1-4; tentatively, D is TRBD1 (6 bases). Trimming took off 1 base at V and 2 bases at J, with 14 bases between the two ends. Germline V gene lookup returns CDR1 LGHNA and CDR2 YNFKEQ. The CDR3 extends over 17 amino acids. The CDR3 here is CASSQGQAGSTNEKLFF. For the CDR3, the DNA is TGTGCCAGCAGCCAAGGACAGGCGGGTTCGACTAATGAAAAACTGTTTTTT.

V is TRBV2 and J is TRBJ2-1; 8 bases line up with TRBD2. V shed 11 bases and J 6 bases; nucleotides not matched to a gene: 9. Germline values: CDR1 SNHLY, CDR2 FYNNEI. This CDR3 has 13 residues. The CDR3 region has the DNA TGTGCCGGTAGCGGGATCTACCCCAATGAGCAGTTCTTC. Residues: CAGSGIYPNEQFF.

This clone was found a few times. The CDR3 reads CASTSGISYEQYF. CDR3 DNA: TGTGCCAGCACTAGCGGGATCTCCTACGAGCAGTACTTC. This rearrangement joins TRBV2 to TRBJ2-7; TRBD2 matches 9 bases. The ends lost 7 bases at V and 0 bases at J; junction bases unmatched: 1. CDR1 is SNHLY and CDR2 is FYNNEI in the germline V gene. The CDR3 is 13 amino acids. The variable domain in full, with the rest retrieved from reference TRBV2 and TRBJ2-7, is EPEVTQTPSHQVTQMGQEVILRCVPISNHLYFYWYRQILGQKVEFLVSFYNNEISEKSEIFDDQFSVERPDGSNFTLKIRSTKLEDSAMYFCASTSGISYEQYFGPGTRLTVT.

The V call is TRBV18, the J call TRBJ1-1, with unresolved D. Trimming removed 2 bases at V and 0 bases at J, with 4 bases between. This CDR3 contains 13 residues. The germline gives CDR1 KGHSH, CDR2 LQKENI. Here the CDR3 reads CASSPAVNTEAFF. The CDR3 region has the DNA TGTGCCAGCTCACCAGCAGTGAACACTGAAGCTTTCTTT.

The rearrangement links TRBV7-9 to TRBJ1-2, with 8 bases aligning to TRBD1. From germline, CDR1 is SEHNR and CDR2 FQNEAQ (reference sequence). Trimming took 5 bases from V and 9 from J; bases not matched to a gene: 8. The CDR3 totals 13 residues. CDR3 sequence reads: CASSGIGQGSYTF. The CDR3 DNA is TGTGCCAGCAGCGGGATTGGACAGGGAAGCTACACCTTC.

The chain is built from TRBV7-2 and TRBJ2-1, with 9 bases identical to TRBD1. V gave up 8 bases and J gave up 4 bases; unmatched junction bases: 6. The CDR3 spans 14 residues. Germline-derived CDR1 and CDR2 are SGHTA and FQGNSA. In DNA form, the CDR3 reads TGTGCCAGCTGCCGGGACAGGGCTTACAATGAGCAGTTCTTC. It yields the protein CASCRDRAYNEQFF.

The chain has TRBV10-3 and TRBJ2-3; 9 nucleotides match TRBD1. Germline CDR1 is ENHRY and CDR2 is SYGVKD. This CDR3 region has 14 residues. After removal of 6 bases from V and 6 bases from J, the junction contained 7 bases not matched to a gene. In nucleotides, the CDR3 is TGTGCCATCAGGTCGGGACAGGGTCGCGATACGCAGTATTTT. Its translation: CAIRSGQGRDTQYF.

This chain links TRBV6-1 with TRBJ2-3; 9 bases line up with TRBD2. This CDR3 spans 15 amino acids. Unmatched junction bases numbered 10, after V lost 8 bases and J lost 4 bases. CDR1 is MNHNS, CDR2 SASEGT, per germline. The CDR3 bases are TGTGCCAGCCGAGAAGCGGGAGGCGAGGCAGATACGCAGTATTTT. It yields the protein CASREAGGEADTQYF.

This rearrangement joins TRBV7-2 to TRBJ1-6; 7 nucleotides match TRBD1. The junction had 2 bases not matched to a gene; V was cut back by 5 bases and J by 4 bases. Germline loops: CDR1 SGHTA, CDR2 FQGNSA. The CDR3 runs to 14 residues. Here the CDR3 DNA reads TGTGCCAGCAGCCCGGGACAGTATAATTCACCCCTCCACTTT. Translation gives CASSPGQYNSPLHF. Supplemented by reference TRBV7-2 and TRBJ1-6, the full variable domain reads GAGVSQSPSNKVTEKGKDVELRCDPISGHTALYWYRQSLGQGLEFLIYFQGNSAPDKSGLPSDRFSAERTGGSVSTLTIQRTQQEDSAVYLCASSPGQYNSPLHFGNGTRLTVT.

The V call is TRBV2, the J call TRBJ2-1; the D gene is possibly TRBD2 (6 bases). Germline CDR1 SNHLY, CDR2 FYNNEI. The CDR3 sequence is 13 residues long. V was cut by 6 bases and J by 6 bases, with 12 bases left in between. This CDR3 is CASRATGVNEQFF. The DNA of the CDR3 is TGTGCCAGCAGGGCAACGGGGGTCAATGAGCAGTTCTTC.

The chain has TRBV28 and TRBJ2-3; 8 nucleotides match TRBD1. After removal of 6 bases from V and 1 base from J, the junction contained 6 bases not matched to a gene. The length of the CDR3 is 15 residues. Germline CDR1 and CDR2: MDHEN and SYDVKM. CDR3 region: CASRSGGAGTDTQYF. The CDR3 nucleotides read TGTGCCAGCAGATCAGGGGGCGCTGGCACAGATACGCAGTATTTT.

Concerning this clone: One end of the junction is discordant with germline, which a read error may explain. The J gene is TRBJ2-7, the V gene TRBV5-1, with D maybe TRBD2 (5 bases). Germline CDR1 is SGHRS and CDR2 is YFSETQ. The CDR3 has 15 amino acids. The CDR3 region has the DNA TGCGCCAGCAGCCCAGGACTTATATCCTCCTCCGAGCAGTACTTC. Its protein product is CASSPGLISSSEQYF.

The genes are TRBV18 and TRBJ1-2, with D unclear. The CDR3 totals 13 residues. Trimming removed 2 bases from V and 1 base from J, with 5 bases in between. Germline loops: CDR1 KGHSH, CDR2 LQKENI. CDR3 bases: TGTGCCAGCTCACCAGCAGTTAACTATGGCTACACCTTC. As protein: CASSPAVNYGYTF.

The V and J genes are TRBV10-3 and TRBJ2-5; 7 nucleotides line up with TRBD2. Per the germline V gene, CDR1 is ENHRY and CDR2 is SYGVKD. V gave up 0 bases and J gave up 4 bases; unmatched junction bases: 8. This CDR3 has 16 residues. CDR3 protein: CAISESEGTTLETQYF. As DNA, the CDR3 is TGTGCCATCAGTGAGTCGGAAGGGACTACCTTAGAGACCCAGTACTTC.